The 5 T cell receptor beta chains below were found in one sample sequenced in a study of technical replicates of blood from a handful of donors. Clones were sequenced by immunoSEQ multiplex PCR, and TCRdb holds only the in-frame ones, with some missing. The repertoire holds 75,000 to 100,000 clones, with about 95% as singletons. The sequenced material came from T cells isolated from PBMCs. The receptors derive from a human donor in good health.

Notes on this clone: One junction end does not reproduce the germline sequence, and a read error may be involved. The chain combines TRBV30 with TRBJ2-7; D is undetermined. The CDR3 totals 14 residues. The germline V gene encodes CDR1 GTSNPN and CDR2 SVGIG (reference sequence). In nucleotides, the CDR3 is TGTGCCTGGAGCCACATTCGCCTCTCCCACGAGCAGTACTTC. This gives the protein CAWSHIRLSHEQYF.

The chain couples TRBV10-3 to TRBJ1-2, with 9 bases lining up with TRBD1. J was trimmed by 5 bases and V by 3 bases; bases with no gene match: 7. The CDR3 is 15 residues long. From germline, CDR1 is ENHRY and CDR2 SYGVKD. For the CDR3, the DNA is TGTGCCATCAGTGACCCTTGGACAGGGGAGTATGGCTACACCTTC. Translation gives CAISDPWTGEYGYTF.

The rearrangement uses TRBV5-1 and TRBJ1-1; unclear D gene. V was clipped by 1 base and J by 9 bases, with 10 bases between them. This CDR3 has 12 residues. Germline lookup yields CDR1 SGHRS and CDR2 YFSETQ. The DNA for the CDR3 is TGCGCCAGCAGCTTGCCGGGTTTAAAAGCTTTCTTT. Its protein is CASSLPGLKAFF.

This clone was detected only once. V gene TRBV7-9 combines with J gene TRBJ1-2; D gene unclear. Trimming removed 5 bases from V and 4 bases from J, with 14 bases in between. This CDR3 has 14 residues. From germline, CDR1 is SEHNR and CDR2 FQNEAQ (reference sequence). This CDR3 reads CASSPITEGYGYTF. Here the CDR3 DNA reads TGTGCCAGCAGCCCGATTACTGAGGGCTATGGCTACACCTTC. Complete variable domain (other parts from reference TRBV7-9 and TRBJ1-2): DTGVSQNPRHKITKRGQNVTFRCDPISEHNRLYWYRQTLGQGPEFLTYFQNEAQLEKSRLLSDRFSAERPKGSFSTLEIQRTEQGDSAMYLCASSPITEGYGYTFGSGTRLTVV.

The rearrangement links TRBV15 to TRBJ1-5; 8 nucleotides line up with TRBD1. V lost 1 base and J lost 6; bases outside the gene matches: 5. Germline loops: CDR1 LNHNV, CDR2 YYDKDF (reference sequence). This CDR3 is 15 amino acids long. CDR3 in DNA: TGTGCCACCAGCAGAGGGACAGGGCGCGGTCAGCCCCAGCATTTT. It translates to CATSRGTGRGQPQHF.